Listed here are 6 T cell receptor beta chains from one sample, sequenced in a study of shared T cell receptors in the human thymus. The assay was immunoSEQ multiplex PCR, and TCRdb's table has in-frame clones only and misses some. The data show hundreds of thousands of clones, with about 89% seen just once and approximately 0.0097% held by the top ten. The data also belong to a second study, concerning human thymus T cells.

Sequencing was carried out using thymocytes. These receptors were obtained from a boy younger than two with a congenital heart defect.

The rearrangement links TRBV29-1 to TRBJ2-1, with 9 bases lining up with TRBD2. The CDR3 is made up of 15 amino acids. V was pared by 4 bases and J by 3 bases, with 7 bases of the junction left unmatched. The V gene's germline CDR1 is SQVTM and CDR2 ANQGSEA. The CDR3: CSVVTVAGDYNEQFF. The CDR3 DNA is TGCAGCGTTGTTACGGTAGCGGGAGACTACAATGAGCAGTTCTTC.

This clone was recorded only once. The chain recombines TRBV27 with TRBJ1-2, with D maybe TRBD1 (5 bases). Trimming took off 6 bases at V and 3 bases at J, with 17 bases between the two ends. The CDR3 has 15 residues. Germline V CDR1 and CDR2: MNHEY, SMNVEV (reference sequence). CDR3 in DNA: TGTGCCAGCAGCCACGGGGGGAGATTAGACTATGGCTACACCTTC. Its protein is CASSHGGRLDYGYTF.

The rearrangement uses TRBV30 and TRBJ2-7; D is unclear. CDR1 GTSNPN and CDR2 SVGIG come from the germline V gene (reference sequence). The CDR3 covers 17 residues. V was clipped by 2 bases and J by 2 bases, with 22 bases between them. The CDR3 DNA follows: TGTGCCTGGAGTAATCGACCGACACCTCGCCGGACCTACGAGCAGTACTTC. Translating gives CAWSNRPTPRRTYEQYF. The whole variable domain, filled in from reference TRBV30 and TRBJ2-7, reads SQTIHQWPATLVQPVGSPLSLECTVEGTSNPNLYWYRQAAGRGLQLLFYSVGIGQISSEVPQNLSASRPQDRQFILSSKKLLLSDSGFYLCAWSNRPTPRRTYEQYFGPGTRLTVT.

The rearrangement uses TRBV7-2 and TRBJ2-1, with 7 bases aligning to TRBD2. Germline V CDR1 and CDR2: SGHTA, FQGNSA. With V trimmed by 1 base and J by 7 bases, 7 bases remained unmatched. The CDR3 is 15 residues long. The CDR3 DNA reads TGTGCCAGCAGCTTAGGTCCTACGGGGGGAAATGAGCAGTTCTTC. Residues: CASSLGPTGGNEQFF.

This CDR3 is CASSQGSGVEKLFF. The CDR3 DNA sequence: TGTGCCAGCAGCCAGGGGTCCGGGGTTGAAAAACTGTTTTTT. This rearrangement joins TRBV5-6 to TRBJ1-4, with D perhaps TRBD1 (6 bases). The germline V gene has CDR1 SGHDT and CDR2 YYEEEE. CDR3 length: 14 residues. The V and J ends lost 4 bases and 7 bases respectively, with 14 bases between them.

The CDR3 DNA reads as TGTGCCAGCAGTTTTTCCGGGACAGGGAGACCCTACGAGCAGTACTTC. It is translated as CASSFSGTGRPYEQYF. The chain combines TRBV28 with TRBJ2-7; 9 bases are a match to TRBD1. This CDR3 contains 16 residues. Losses at the gene ends were 3 bases for V and 2 bases for J; bases not matched to a gene: 8. CDR1 and CDR2 (germline): MDHEN, SYDVKM.